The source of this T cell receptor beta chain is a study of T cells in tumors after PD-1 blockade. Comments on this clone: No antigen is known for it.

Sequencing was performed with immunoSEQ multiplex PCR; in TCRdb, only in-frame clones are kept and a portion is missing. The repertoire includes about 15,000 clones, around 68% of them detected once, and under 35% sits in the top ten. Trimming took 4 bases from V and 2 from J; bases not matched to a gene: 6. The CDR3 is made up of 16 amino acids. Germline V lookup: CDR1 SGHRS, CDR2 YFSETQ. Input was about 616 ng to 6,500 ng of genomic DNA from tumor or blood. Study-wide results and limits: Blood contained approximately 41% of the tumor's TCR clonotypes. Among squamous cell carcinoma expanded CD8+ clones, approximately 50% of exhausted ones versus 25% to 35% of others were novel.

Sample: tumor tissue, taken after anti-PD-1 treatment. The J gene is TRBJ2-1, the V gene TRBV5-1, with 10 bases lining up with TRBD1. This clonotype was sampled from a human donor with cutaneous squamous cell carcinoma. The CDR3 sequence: CASSTRDRGPYNEQFF. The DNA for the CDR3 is TGCGCCAGCAGCACCAGGGACAGGGGACCCTACAATGAGCAGTTCTTC.